This T cell receptor beta chain was sequenced in a study of cytomegalovirus exposure and HLA in healthy donors. The study's findings and limits: At a 0.05 false discovery rate, a later analysis found some 17,000 TCR beta sequences to be associated with HLA alleles.

A multiplex PCR was run with 60 Vbeta primers and 13 Jbeta primers. Sequenced by immunoSEQ multiplex PCR; TCRdb stores in-frame clones only, minus some. This table holds about 160,000 clones, roughly 75% found once. On this clone itself: Its antigen is undetermined.

Sequenced: PBMCs. The receptor comes from a male donor in good health and CMV-seronegative.

The CDR3 loop reads CASSAGGGRRETQYF. The CDR3 DNA reads TGTGCCAGCAGCGCTGGGGGGGGGCGACGAGAGACCCAGTACTTC. This chain joins TRBV4-2 and TRBJ2-5; D perhaps matches TRBD2 (7 bases). The V and J ends lost 5 bases and 4 bases respectively, with 17 bases between them. The length of the CDR3 is 15 residues. CDR1 and CDR2 from the germline V gene are LGHNA and YNFKEQ.